These 28 T cell receptor beta chains were sequenced from one sample in a study of shared clonotypes between healthy human individuals. Libraries were prepared by immunoSEQ multiplex PCR; TCRdb keeps only in-frame clonotypes and omits some of them. The sample holds about 1 million clones, approximately 76% seen once. Sequenced material: memory CD4+ T cells sorted from blood. Subset specified: CD45RA-negative fraction. The source of these receptors is a man younger than 30 in good health.

About this clone: Other DNA sequences in this specimen translate into the identical CDR3. V gene TRBV2 combines with J gene TRBJ2-5, with D hard to call. CDR1 and CDR2 (germline): SNHLY, FYNNEI. This CDR3 contains 11 residues. Trimming took 4 bases from V and 2 from J, leaving 2 bases between them. The CDR3 bases are TGTGCCAGCAGTGCACAAGAGACCCAGTACTTC. Translation gives CASSAQETQYF.

This clone was observed many times. This rearrangement joins TRBV2 to TRBJ2-3; D unresolved. The length of the CDR3 is 11 residues. Trimming shortened V by 8 bases and J by 1 base, and 4 bases separated the two germline ends. Germline V gives CDR1 SNHLY, CDR2 FYNNEI. Here the CDR3 reads CASEGTDTQYF. Here the CDR3 DNA reads TGTGCCAGCGAAGGCACAGATACGCAGTATTTT.

CDR3 DNA sequence: TGCGCCAGCAGCCTCCAGGGACACCCTAACTATGGCTACACCTTC. This codes for CASSLQGHPNYGYTF. The chain carries TRBV4-1 and TRBJ1-2, with D maybe TRBD1 (6 bases). The CDR3 runs 15 residues. Germline lookup yields CDR1 MGHRA and CDR2 YSYEKL. The germline V and J ends were trimmed by 4 bases and 0 bases, with 12 bases remaining between them.

A note on this clone: This same CDR3 is encoded by further DNA sequences in the sample. This chain connects TRBV10-3 to TRBJ2-2; 10 bases map to TRBD2. Germline CDR1 is ENHRY and CDR2 is SYGVKD. The CDR3 length is 15 residues. Trimming removed 4 bases from V and 1 base from J; junction bases left unmatched: 0. CDR3 sequence: CAISGLAGNTGELFF. CDR3 DNA sequence: TGTGCCATCAGTGGACTAGCGGGGAACACCGGGGAGCTGTTTTTT.

The genes are TRBV7-2 and TRBJ2-5; no clear D gene. V was cut by 5 bases and J by 5 bases, with 12 bases left in between. Germline V gene data show CDR1 as SGHTA and CDR2 as FQGNSA. CDR3 length equals 13 residues. The CDR3 here is CASSPPRRETQYF. In nucleotides, the CDR3 is TGTGCCAGCAGCCCCCCTAGGCGGGAGACCCAGTACTTC. The variable domain in full, with the rest retrieved from reference TRBV7-2 and TRBJ2-5, is GAGVSQSPSNKVTEKGKDVELRCDPISGHTALYWYRQSLGQGLEFLIYFQGNSAPDKSGLPSDRFSAERTGGSVSTLTIQRTQQEDSAVYLCASSPPRRETQYFGPGTRLLVL.

The J gene is TRBJ2-3, the V gene TRBV28; TRBD1 matches 9 bases. Germline V CDR1 and CDR2: MDHEN, SYDVKM. The CDR3 consists of 15 residues. The junction had 14 bases not matched to a gene; V was cut back by 5 bases and J by 11 bases. CDR3 loop: CASSVTGTGTRGQYF. The DNA for the CDR3 is TGTGCCAGCAGTGTGACCGGGACAGGGACTCGAGGGCAGTATTTT.

The table lists this clone with a few counts. The V call is TRBV28, the J call TRBJ2-3; D possibly corresponds to TRBD2 (6 bases). This CDR3 contains 13 residues. Germline lookup yields CDR1 MDHEN and CDR2 SYDVKM. Trimming left V 2 bases short and J 5 bases short, with 8 bases between. The CDR3 is CASSLLAQDTQYF. In DNA form, the CDR3 reads TGTGCCAGCAGTTTACTAGCGCAAGATACGCAGTATTTT.

The chain has TRBV6-1 and TRBJ1-2; possible D gene TRBD1, 5 bases. Looked up from germline, CDR1 is MNHNS and CDR2 is SASEGT. V was cut by 6 bases and J by 2 bases, with 16 bases left in between. CDR3 length equals 15 residues. The CDR3 loop reads CASSVGRDRNYGYTF. The DNA for the CDR3 is TGTGCCAGCAGCGTCGGTAGAGACAGAAACTATGGCTACACCTTC.

The rearrangement uses TRBV2 and TRBJ1-5; TRBD1 aligns across 9 bases. The CDR3 is 16 amino acids. The trim removed 2 bases at V and 5 bases at J, leaving 7 bases unmatched. Germline lookup yields CDR1 SNHLY and CDR2 FYNNEI. The CDR3 bases are TGTGCCAGCAGTGAACAATTAGGGACAGGGCATCAGCCCCAGCATTTT. The encoded protein is CASSEQLGTGHQPQHF.

The V gene is TRBV5-1, the J gene TRBJ2-2; D is uncertain. The V end lost 4 bases, the J end lost 5 bases, and 15 bases lay between the germline ends. This CDR3 has 15 residues. Germline lookup yields CDR1 SGHRS and CDR2 YFSETQ. CDR3 loop: CASSPLAEPTGELFF. The CDR3 DNA is TGCGCCAGCAGCCCGCTGGCAGAACCAACCGGGGAGCTGTTTTTT.

With respect to this clone: One junction end disagrees with the germline gene, perhaps due to a read error. The chain is built from TRBV7-7 and TRBJ2-2; D not resolved. CDR3 size: 14 residues. CDR1 and CDR2 from the germline V gene are SSHAT and FNYEAQ (reference sequence). In nucleotides, the CDR3 is TGTGCTAGCAGCTCAAATCCGAACACCGGGGAGCTGTTTTTT. Protein: CASSSNPNTGELFF.

The V call is TRBV6-6, the J call TRBJ2-7; 9 positions agree with TRBD1. Germline V gives CDR1 MNHNY, CDR2 SVGAGI (reference sequence). Trimming removed 6 bases from V and 5 bases from J; junction bases left unmatched: 11. The CDR3 totals 15 residues. CDR3 nucleotide sequence: TGTGCCAGCAGCCAAACCGGGACAGGGACCGACGAGCAGTACTTC. Translated: CASSQTGTGTDEQYF.

This rearrangement joins TRBV30 to TRBJ2-2, with TRBD1 as a possible D gene (6 bases). Germline loops: CDR1 GTSNPN, CDR2 SVGIG (reference sequence). V lost 5 bases to trimming and J lost 5 bases, with 15 bases between them. The CDR3 is 14 amino acids. The CDR3 here is CAWGHRVLTGELFF. The CDR3 nucleotides are TGTGCCTGGGGGCACAGGGTTTTGACCGGGGAGCTGTTTTTT.

The chain couples TRBV9 to TRBJ2-5, with D maybe TRBD2 (6 bases). The CDR3 has 17 amino acids. Germline values: CDR1 SGDLS, CDR2 YYNGEE. V shed 0 bases and J shed 1 base, with 16 bases lying between them. The CDR3, as DNA: TGTGCCAGCAGCGTAGGACGCTCAGCGGGCGGCCAAGAGACCCAGTACTTC. Translated: CASSVGRSAGGQETQYF. The complete variable domain, with remaining parts taken from reference TRBV9 and TRBJ2-5, reads DSGVTQTPKHLITATGQRVTLRCSPRSGDLSVYWYQQSLDQGLQFLIQYYNGEERAKGNILERFSAQQFPDLHSELNLSSLELGDSALYFCASSVGRSAGGQETQYFGPGTRLLVL.

The chain employs TRBV5-1 and TRBJ2-1; D not certain. Trimming removed 0 bases from V and 9 bases from J, with 16 bases in between. Germline V CDR1 and CDR2: SGHRS, YFSETQ. There are 15 residues in the CDR3. In nucleotides, the CDR3 is TGCGCCAGCAGCTTGGATCTGGGGTTTGGGGTTGAGCAGTTCTTC. It codes for CASSLDLGFGVEQFF.

The chain is built from TRBV10-3 and TRBJ2-1; a weak D match, TRBD2 (5 bases). The V end lost 6 bases, the J end lost 1 base, and 16 bases lay between the germline ends. This CDR3 region has 16 residues. Germline CDR1 is ENHRY and CDR2 is SYGVKD. CDR3 bases: TGTGCCATCAGCCCACTGGACTCGAATTCCTACAATGAGCAGTTCTTC. Translation gives CAISPLDSNSYNEQFF.

V usage is TRBV5-1 and J usage is TRBJ2-3, with a possible D match to TRBD2 (6 bases). Germline assignment: CDR1 SGHRS and CDR2 YFSETQ. This CDR3 has 19 residues. Trimming removed 2 bases from V and 0 bases from J, with 22 bases in between. CDR3: CASSFGMAWAGPSTDTQYF. The CDR3 DNA reads as TGCGCCAGCAGCTTTGGGATGGCTTGGGCGGGGCCGAGCACAGATACGCAGTATTTT.

This sequence joins TRBV15 and TRBJ2-1; D is tentatively TRBD1 or TRBD2 (5 bases each). Germline assignment: CDR1 LNHNV and CDR2 YYDKDF (reference sequence). The CDR3 has 13 amino acids. Trimming left V 1 base short and J 8 bases short, with 9 bases between. CDR3: CATSRARGDEQFF. The CDR3, as DNA: TGTGCCACCAGCAGAGCCAGAGGGGATGAGCAGTTCTTC.

The gene calls are TRBV27 and TRBJ1-1, with D hard to call. V lost 0 bases, J lost 0 bases, and 8 bases lay in between. This CDR3 has 15 residues. Germline-derived CDR1 and CDR2 are MNHEY and SMNVEV (reference sequence). CDR3 in amino acids: CASSLSADLNTEAFF. The CDR3 coding sequence is TGTGCCAGCAGTTTATCGGCAGATCTGAACACTGAAGCTTTCTTT.

The chain couples TRBV6-6 to TRBJ2-1; D gene ambiguous. This CDR3 has 15 residues. V was clipped by 6 bases and J by 4 bases, with 16 bases between them. Germline CDR1 MNHNY, CDR2 SVGAGI (reference sequence). CDR3 residues: CASRERLDSYNEQFF. The CDR3, as DNA: TGTGCCAGCAGAGAGAGACTCGACTCATACAATGAGCAGTTCTTC.

The chain combines TRBV15 with TRBJ2-5; no firm D call. The CDR3 length is 13 residues. Germline-derived CDR1 and CDR2 are LNHNV and YYDKDF (reference sequence). V lost 0 bases and J 3 bases, leaving 5 bases between the germline ends. CDR3 bases: TGTGCCACCAGCAGAGACCTTAAAGAGACCCAGTACTTC. Residues: CATSRDLKETQYF. Together with reference TRBV15 and TRBJ2-5, the CDR3 gives the full variable domain: DAMVIQNPRYQVTQFGKPVTLSCSQTLNHNVMYWYQQKSSQAPKLLFHYYDKDFNNEADTPDNFQSRRPNTSFCFLDIRSPGLGDTAMYLCATSRDLKETQYFGPGTRLLVL.

This clone was observed once. Only one base separates this from a far larger clonotype, so it likely reflects a read error. The V gene is TRBV7-9, the J gene TRBJ1-2; D remains ambiguous. This CDR3 spans 12 amino acids. Germline V lookup: CDR1 SEHNR, CDR2 FQNEAQ (reference sequence). The CDR3 DNA follows: TGTGCCAGCAGCCTTACGGACTATGGCCACACCTTC. This sequence encodes CASSLTDYGHTF.

This clone was observed a few times. The chain has TRBV6-1 and TRBJ2-7; D is undetermined. CDR1 and CDR2 from the germline V gene are MNHNS and SASEGT. With 6 bases removed from V and 0 bases from J, the gap between germline ends came to 15 bases. CDR3 size: 15 residues. CDR3 amino acids: CASRLESRASYEQYF. CDR3 bases: TGTGCCAGCAGACTGGAATCAAGAGCCTCCTACGAGCAGTACTTC.

Worth noting for this clone: This is likely an artifact of a read error, given a far larger clone one base away. At the DNA level, this CDR3 is encoded by other sequences in the same sample as well. The chain is built from TRBV10-1 and TRBJ2-3; D gene unclear. CDR1 WNHNN and CDR2 SYGVQD come from the germline V gene (reference sequence). This CDR3 has 12 residues. With 6 bases removed from V and 0 bases from J, the gap between germline ends came to 4 bases. The CDR3 bases are TGCGCCAGCAGCCGAAGCACAGATACGCAGTATTTT. This encodes CASSRSTDTQYF.

The V gene is TRBV28, the J gene TRBJ1-2, with 10 bases that match TRBD1. The CDR3 runs 13 residues. Germline CDR1 is MDHEN and CDR2 is SYDVKM. Trimming took 6 bases from V and 6 from J; bases not matched to a gene: 4. The CDR3 loop is CASSRDRGHGYTF. In nucleotides, the CDR3 is TGTGCCAGCAGCCGGGACAGGGGACATGGCTACACCTTC.

To note about this clone: Being one base from a much bigger clone, this may be a read error. The rearrangement links TRBV7-8 to TRBJ2-3; D is unclear. V lost 1 base to trimming and J lost 4 bases, with 3 bases between them. This CDR3 has 12 amino acids. Germline V gives CDR1 SGHVS, CDR2 FQNEAQ. This CDR3 is CASSLGADTQYF. The CDR3 nucleotides read TGTGCCAGCAGCTTAGGTGCAGATACGCAGTATTTT.

This chain connects TRBV18 to TRBJ2-2; no definite D call. The CDR3 consists of 17 residues. CDR1 is KGHSH, CDR2 LQKENI, per germline. Trimming cost V 0 bases and J 4 bases, with 15 bases left between them. This chain's CDR3 is CASSPPGIDPLTGELFF. CDR3 DNA: TGTGCCAGCTCACCACCAGGGATAGACCCCCTCACCGGGGAGCTGTTTTTT.

The genes are TRBV7-3 and TRBJ2-3, with TRBD2 matching over 7 bases. Germline CDR1 and CDR2: SGHTA and FQGTGA. CDR3 size: 15 residues. After removal of 6 bases from V and 0 bases from J, the junction contained 6 bases not matched to a gene. CDR3 residues: CASSSGDYSTDTQYF. The CDR3, as DNA: TGTGCCAGCAGTTCGGGGGACTACAGCACAGATACGCAGTATTTT.